In this sample, the clone carrying this T cell receptor (beta chain) turned up once. Sequenced by immunoSEQ multiplex PCR; TCRdb stores in-frame clones only, minus some. The sample includes more than 75,000 clones, 85% to 95% of them seen just once. This record comes from a study of technical replicates of blood from several donors. The sample comprised T cells isolated from PBMCs. The origin of this receptor is a human donor in good health.

The CDR3 DNA reads as TGTGCCAGCAGCTTGGCTCCGATCGCGGGAGGATCAGAGACCCAGTACTTC. This codes for CASSLAPIAGGSETQYF. The chain combines TRBV5-4 with TRBJ2-5, with 8 bases that match TRBD2. The CDR3 has 17 residues. CDR1 is SGHNT, CDR2 YYREEE, per germline (reference sequence). V was pared by 0 bases and J by 4 bases, with 11 bases of the junction left unmatched.